This TCR beta chain was captured in a study of blood T cell repertoires in COVID-19. Assay used: immunoSEQ multiplex PCR; TCRdb lists only in-frame clones, some missing. The repertoire holds roughly 330,000 clones, with 87% as singletons. In germline, CDR1 is SQVTM, CDR2 ANQGSEA. Trimming removed 1 base from V and 2 bases from J, with 11 bases in between. The CDR3 is 14 residues long. The sample comprised PBMCs or T cells enriched from blood (not recorded which). This clonotype was obtained from a woman aged 30 to 39 who had recovered from COVID-19. The genes are TRBV29-1 and TRBJ1-2; D may be TRBD1 (6 bases). CDR3 bases: TGCAGCGTTGAAGGGGGGCCGAACAACTATGGCTACACCTTC. Translating it yields CSVEGGPNNYGYTF.